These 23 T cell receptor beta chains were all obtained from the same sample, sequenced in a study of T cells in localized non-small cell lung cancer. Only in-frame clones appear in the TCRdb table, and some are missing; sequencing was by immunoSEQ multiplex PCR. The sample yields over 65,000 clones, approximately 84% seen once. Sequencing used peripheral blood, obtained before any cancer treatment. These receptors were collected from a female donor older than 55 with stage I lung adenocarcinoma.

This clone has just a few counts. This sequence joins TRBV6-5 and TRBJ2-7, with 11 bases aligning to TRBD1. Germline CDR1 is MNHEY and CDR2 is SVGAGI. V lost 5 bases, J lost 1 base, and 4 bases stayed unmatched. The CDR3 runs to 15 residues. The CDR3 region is CASSRTGGASYEQYF. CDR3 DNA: TGTGCCAGCAGTCGGACAGGGGGCGCGTCCTACGAGCAGTACTTC.

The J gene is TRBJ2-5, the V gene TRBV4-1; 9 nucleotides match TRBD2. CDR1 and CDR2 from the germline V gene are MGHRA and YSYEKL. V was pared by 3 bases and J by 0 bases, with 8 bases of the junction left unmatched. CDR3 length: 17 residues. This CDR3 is CASSHGSGGPYQETQYF. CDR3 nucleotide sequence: TGCGCCAGCAGCCACGGTAGCGGGGGCCCGTACCAAGAGACCCAGTACTTC.

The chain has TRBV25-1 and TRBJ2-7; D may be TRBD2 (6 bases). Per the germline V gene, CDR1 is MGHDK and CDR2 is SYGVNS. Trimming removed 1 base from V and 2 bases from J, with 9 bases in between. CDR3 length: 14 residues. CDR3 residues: CASSELGGAYEQYF. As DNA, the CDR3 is TGTGCCAGCAGTGAATTGGGCGGGGCCTACGAGCAGTACTTC.

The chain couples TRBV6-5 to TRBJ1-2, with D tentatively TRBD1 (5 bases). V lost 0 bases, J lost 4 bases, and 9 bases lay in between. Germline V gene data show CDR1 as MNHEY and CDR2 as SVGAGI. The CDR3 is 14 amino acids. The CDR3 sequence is CASSYSAGTYGYTF. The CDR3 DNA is TGTGCCAGCAGTTACTCCGCAGGGACCTATGGCTACACCTTC.

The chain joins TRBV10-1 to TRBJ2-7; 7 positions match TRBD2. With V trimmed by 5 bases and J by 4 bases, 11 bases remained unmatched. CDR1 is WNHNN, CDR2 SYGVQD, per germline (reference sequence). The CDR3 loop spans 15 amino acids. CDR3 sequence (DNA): TGCGCCAGCAGTAAGGTTGGCGGGAGTTGGTACGAGCAGTACTTC. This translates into CASSKVGGSWYEQYF.

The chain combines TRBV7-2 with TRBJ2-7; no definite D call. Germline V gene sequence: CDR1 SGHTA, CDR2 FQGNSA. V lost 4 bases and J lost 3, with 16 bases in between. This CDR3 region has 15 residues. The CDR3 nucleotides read TGTGCCAGCAGCTGGAATCCCGAGTTAGGCTACGAGCAGTACTTC. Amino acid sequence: CASSWNPELGYEQYF.

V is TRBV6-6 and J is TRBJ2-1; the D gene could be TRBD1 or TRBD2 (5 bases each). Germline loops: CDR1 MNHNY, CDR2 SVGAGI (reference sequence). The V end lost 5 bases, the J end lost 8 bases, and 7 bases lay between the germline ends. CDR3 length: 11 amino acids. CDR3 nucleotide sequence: TGTGCCAGCAGTGGGGGAGATGAGCAGTTCTTC. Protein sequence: CASSGGDEQFF.

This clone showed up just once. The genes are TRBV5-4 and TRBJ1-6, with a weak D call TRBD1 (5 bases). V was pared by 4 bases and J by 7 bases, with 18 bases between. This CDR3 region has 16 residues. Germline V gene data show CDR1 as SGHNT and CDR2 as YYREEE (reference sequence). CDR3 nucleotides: TGTGCCAGCAGCGCGGGGACGGAGATTCGGAATTCACCCCTCCACTTT. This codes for CASSAGTEIRNSPLHF.

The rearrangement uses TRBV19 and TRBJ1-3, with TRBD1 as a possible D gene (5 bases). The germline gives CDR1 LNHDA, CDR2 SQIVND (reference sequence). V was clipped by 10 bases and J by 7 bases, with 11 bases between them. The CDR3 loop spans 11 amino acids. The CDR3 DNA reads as TGTGCCACCCAGGGTTGGAACACCATATATTTT. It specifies CATQGWNTIYF.

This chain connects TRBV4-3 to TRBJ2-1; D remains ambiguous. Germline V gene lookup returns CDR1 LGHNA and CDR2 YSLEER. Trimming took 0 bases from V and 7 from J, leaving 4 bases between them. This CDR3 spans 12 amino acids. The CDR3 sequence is CASSQDANEQFF. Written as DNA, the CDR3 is TGCGCCAGCAGCCAAGATGCTAATGAGCAGTTCTTC.

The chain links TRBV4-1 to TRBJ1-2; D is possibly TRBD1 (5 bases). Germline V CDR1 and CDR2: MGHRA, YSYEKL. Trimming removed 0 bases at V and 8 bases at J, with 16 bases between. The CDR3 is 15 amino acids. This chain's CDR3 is CASSQEFGDLAGYTF. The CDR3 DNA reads TGCGCCAGCAGCCAAGAGTTTGGGGACCTAGCCGGCTACACCTTC.

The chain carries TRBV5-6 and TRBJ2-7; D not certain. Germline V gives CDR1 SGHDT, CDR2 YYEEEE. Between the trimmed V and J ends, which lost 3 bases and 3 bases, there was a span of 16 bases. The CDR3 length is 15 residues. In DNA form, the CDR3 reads TGTGCCAGCAGCTATTTGGCCCGGCTTGACTACGAGCAGTACTTC. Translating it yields CASSYLARLDYEQYF.

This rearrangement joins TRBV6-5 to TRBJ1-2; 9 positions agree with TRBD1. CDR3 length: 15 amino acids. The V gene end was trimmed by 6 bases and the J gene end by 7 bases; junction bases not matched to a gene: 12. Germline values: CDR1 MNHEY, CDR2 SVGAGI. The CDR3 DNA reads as TGTGCCAGCAGCCCAATATCAACAGGGGGCTCTGGCTACACCTTC. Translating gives CASSPISTGGSGYTF.

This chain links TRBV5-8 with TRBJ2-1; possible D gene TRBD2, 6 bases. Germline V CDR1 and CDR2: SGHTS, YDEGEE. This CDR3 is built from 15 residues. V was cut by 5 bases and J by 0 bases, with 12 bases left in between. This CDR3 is CASRLPGSSYNEQFF. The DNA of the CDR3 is TGTGCCAGCAGGCTCCCCGGGAGCTCCTACAATGAGCAGTTCTTC.

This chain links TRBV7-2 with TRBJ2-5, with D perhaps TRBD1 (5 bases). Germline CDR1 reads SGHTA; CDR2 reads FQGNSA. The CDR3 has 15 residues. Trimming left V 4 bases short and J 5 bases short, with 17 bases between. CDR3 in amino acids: CASSSGIYGRETQYF. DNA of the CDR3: TGTGCCAGCAGCTCAGGGATTTACGGTCGGGAGACCCAGTACTTC.

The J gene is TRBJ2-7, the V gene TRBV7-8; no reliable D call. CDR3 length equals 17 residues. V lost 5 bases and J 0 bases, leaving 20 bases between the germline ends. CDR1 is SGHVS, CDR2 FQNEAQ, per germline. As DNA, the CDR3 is TGTGCCAGCAGCCCCGTTTTTGGCGCTCAAAGCTCCTACGAGCAGTACTTC. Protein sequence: CASSPVFGAQSSYEQYF.

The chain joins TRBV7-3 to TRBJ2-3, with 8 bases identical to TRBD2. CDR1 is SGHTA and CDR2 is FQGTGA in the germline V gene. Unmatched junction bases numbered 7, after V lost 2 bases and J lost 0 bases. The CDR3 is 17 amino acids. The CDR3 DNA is TGTGCCAGCAGCTTAGGGGCTAGCGGGTATAGCACAGATACGCAGTATTTT. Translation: CASSLGASGYSTDTQYF.

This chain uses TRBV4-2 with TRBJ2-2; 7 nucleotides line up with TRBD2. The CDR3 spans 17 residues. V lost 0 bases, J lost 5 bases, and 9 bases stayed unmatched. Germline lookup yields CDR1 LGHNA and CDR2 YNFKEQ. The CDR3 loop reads CASSQDLRGSGTGELFF. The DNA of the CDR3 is TGTGCCAGCAGCCAAGATCTACGCGGGAGTGGTACCGGGGAGCTGTTTTTT.

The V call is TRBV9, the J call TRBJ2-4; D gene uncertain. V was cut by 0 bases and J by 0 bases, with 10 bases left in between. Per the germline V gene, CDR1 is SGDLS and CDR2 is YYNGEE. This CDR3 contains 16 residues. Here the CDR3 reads CASSVAQPQAKNIQYF. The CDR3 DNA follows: TGTGCCAGCAGCGTAGCCCAGCCTCAAGCCAAAAACATTCAGTACTTC.

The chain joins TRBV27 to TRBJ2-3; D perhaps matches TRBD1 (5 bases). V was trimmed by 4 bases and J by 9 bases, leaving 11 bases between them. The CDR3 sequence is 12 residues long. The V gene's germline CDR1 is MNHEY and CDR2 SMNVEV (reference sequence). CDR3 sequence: CASSSRTRTQYF. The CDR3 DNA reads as TGTGCCAGCAGTTCCCGGACAAGGACGCAGTATTTT.

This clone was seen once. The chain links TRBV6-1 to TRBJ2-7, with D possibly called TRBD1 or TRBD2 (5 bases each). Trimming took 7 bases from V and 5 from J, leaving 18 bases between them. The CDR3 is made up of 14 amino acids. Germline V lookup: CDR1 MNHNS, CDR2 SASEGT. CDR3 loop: CASTPDPLGDEQYF. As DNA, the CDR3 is TGTGCCAGCACCCCTGACCCGCTGGGGGACGAGCAGTACTTC.

CDR3 sequence: CASSYSISETQYF. The DNA of the CDR3 is TGTGCCAGCAGTTACTCGATATCCGAGACCCAGTACTTC. This chain links TRBV6-6 with TRBJ2-5; D unclear. The CDR3 is made up of 13 amino acids. V gave up 0 bases and J gave up 5 bases, with 7 bases separating them. Germline assignment: CDR1 MNHNY and CDR2 SVGAGI (reference sequence).

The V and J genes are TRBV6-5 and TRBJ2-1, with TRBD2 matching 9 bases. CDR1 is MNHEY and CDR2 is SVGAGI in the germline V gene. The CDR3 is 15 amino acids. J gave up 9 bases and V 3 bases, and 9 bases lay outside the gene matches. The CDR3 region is CASSYGLAGSSEQFF. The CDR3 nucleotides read TGTGCCAGCAGTTATGGGCTAGCGGGGTCAAGTGAGCAGTTCTTC.